One and the same sample provided the 10 T cell receptor beta chains below, sequenced in a study of blood T cell repertoires in COVID-19. Some clones are missing from TCRdb's copy, which holds only in-frame ones; the method was immunoSEQ multiplex PCR. The data show 100,000 to 130,000 clones, approximately 83% seen once. The source material was peripheral blood. The receptors here all came from a woman aged 70-85 years with acute or convalescent COVID-19.

This chain links TRBV10-2 with TRBJ2-7, with D unresolved. Germline CDR1 WSHSY, CDR2 SAAADI. V dropped 3 bases and J dropped 4 bases, with 13 bases sitting between them. The CDR3 is made up of 14 amino acids. CDR3 DNA: TGCGCCAGCAGTGAATCTTGGCAGAATTACGAGCAGTACGTC. It is translated as CASSESWQNYEQYV.

This clone was counted a few times. This chain uses TRBV15 with TRBJ1-2, with TRBD1 matching 8 bases. The CDR3 has 17 amino acids. Trimming took 5 bases from V and 2 from J; bases not matched to a gene: 13. Germline V lookup: CDR1 LNHNV, CDR2 YYDKDF (reference sequence). The CDR3 sequence: CATSPGGQGARNYGYTF. The CDR3 region has the DNA TGTGCCACCAGCCCCGGGGGGCAGGGGGCGCGGAACTATGGCTACACCTTC.

This clone has only one observation. The J gene is TRBJ2-1, the V gene TRBV7-8; 12 nucleotides line up with TRBD2. The germline gives CDR1 SGHVS, CDR2 FQNEAQ. V was clipped by 2 bases and J by 3 bases; unmatched bases: 2. CDR3 length: 16 amino acids. The CDR3 bases are TGTGCCAGCAGCTTACTAGCGGGGGGGAACTACAATGAGCAGTTCTTC. This codes for CASSLLAGGNYNEQFF.

The chain joins TRBV24-1 to TRBJ1-5; D ambiguous. Trimming pared 2 bases from V and 4 bases from J, leaving 8 bases between. Germline V gives CDR1 KGHDR, CDR2 SFDVKD. The CDR3 is 14 residues long. CDR3 DNA sequence: TGTGCCACCAGTGATTCGAGGCAGAATCAGCCCCAGCATTTT. Translated, it gives CATSDSRQNQPQHF.

The rearrangement joins TRBV11-2 to TRBJ1-3, with no clear D. Germline lookup yields CDR1 SGHAT and CDR2 FQNNGV. The CDR3 extends over 11 amino acids. CDR3 loop: CRGGPGNTIYF. In DNA form, the CDR3 reads TGTCGTGGAGGGCCTGGAAACACCATATATTTT. The full variable domain, its missing parts supplied by reference TRBV11-2 and TRBJ1-3, is EAGVAQSPRYKIIEKRQSVAFWCNPISGHATLYWYQQILGQGPKLLIQFQNNGVVDDSQLPKDRFSAERLKGVDSTLKIQPAKLEDSAVYLCRGGPGNTIYFGEGSWLTVV.

The genes are TRBV28 and TRBJ2-1, with 13 nucleotides matching TRBD2. From germline, CDR1 is MDHEN and CDR2 SYDVKM. After removal of 3 bases from V and 10 bases from J, the junction contained 6 bases not matched to a gene. The CDR3 runs 15 residues. The CDR3 spells CASSFGLAGAEEQFF. CDR3 in DNA: TGTGCCAGCAGTTTTGGACTAGCGGGAGCTGAGGAGCAGTTCTTC.

The V call is TRBV6-5, the J call TRBJ1-3, with 9 bases matching TRBD1. Germline V gene sequence: CDR1 MNHEY, CDR2 SVGAGI. V trimming: 6 bases; J trimming: 3 bases; junction bases outside the gene matches: 3. The length of the CDR3 is 14 residues. CDR3 in amino acids: CASRDRGGGNTIYF. The CDR3, as DNA: TGTGCCAGCAGGGACAGGGGAGGTGGAAACACCATATATTTT.

The chain links TRBV27 to TRBJ1-4; unclear D gene. Trimming took 8 bases from V and 5 from J, leaving 9 bases between them. Per the germline V gene, CDR1 is MNHEY and CDR2 is SMNVEV (reference sequence). This CDR3 is 12 amino acids long. CDR3 DNA sequence: TGTGCCAGCGGAGAGATAAATGAAAAACTGTTTTTT. Amino acids: CASGEINEKLFF.

The V call is TRBV21-1, the J call TRBJ2-4; the D call TRBD1 from the table was never checked on the DNA. TRBV21-1 has pseudogene status. This CDR3 comprises 18 residues. The CDR3 here is CASSTQDSWGLAKNIQYF. The CDR3 DNA follows: TGTGCCAGCAGCACCCAAGACAGCTGGGGTCTAGCCAAAAACATTCAGTACTTC.

This clone appeared a single time. The chain carries TRBV6-5 and TRBJ2-7; TRBD1 matches at 7 bases. Germline-derived CDR1 and CDR2 are MNHEY and SVGAGI. This CDR3 contains 14 residues. The V gene end was trimmed by 2 bases and the J gene end by 4 bases; junction bases not matched to a gene: 5. CDR3 in amino acids: CASSYRQGPYEQYV. Here the CDR3 DNA reads TGTGCCAGCAGTTACCGACAGGGACCGTACGAGCAGTACGTC.